This section outlines one T cell receptor (beta chain) sequence together with its context. The data stem from a study of graft-versus-host responses after intestinal transplantation. Study-wide context: Induction using anti-thymocyte globulin, followed by tacrolimus and steroids for approximately 3 years, was given to all recipients.

The length of the CDR3 is 16 residues. Germline lookup yields CDR1 MDHEN and CDR2 SYDVKM. Losses at the gene ends were 8 bases for V and 0 bases for J; bases not matched to a gene: 10. Assay used: immunoSEQ multiplex PCR; TCRdb lists only in-frame clones, some missing. There are tens of thousands of clones in the sample; approximately 95% occur only once, and more than 4.5% lies in the top ten. This chain connects TRBV28 to TRBJ2-7, with 10 bases lining up with TRBD2. The source is a human patient who received an intestinal transplant, so some T cells may come from the graft donor. The specimen comprised PBMCs, sampled about 800 days after a first intestinal transplant, on the day of a second. The CDR3: CASSGLAVSPSYEQYF. CDR3 DNA: TGTGCCAGCTCAGGACTAGCGGTATCTCCCTCCTACGAGCAGTACTTC.